Following are 28 T cell receptor beta chains from one sample sequenced in a study of blood T cell repertoires in COVID-19 (dated by TCRdb to about 2020). The library was produced with the immunoSEQ multiplex PCR assay. TCRdb holds this immuneACCESS table with in-frame rearrangements only. Some clones are missing; in checked studies, unresolved V genes explain under half, and the rest has no known cause. A total of about 36,000 clones appear in this sample, approximately 86% of them only once. The ten most abundant clones make up around 5% of the sample. The sequenced material came from peripheral blood. Receptors originate from a man aged 50 to 59 with active COVID-19.

The chain has TRBV5-4 and TRBJ1-6, with D perhaps TRBD1 (6 bases). The V and J ends lost 0 bases and 10 bases respectively, with 14 bases between them. This CDR3 is built from 15 residues. Per germline, CDR1 SGHNT and CDR2 YYREEE (reference sequence). In nucleotides, the CDR3 is TGTGCCAGCAGCTTGGGGGGGCAGCCAATCTCACCCCTCCACTTT. Residues: CASSLGGQPISPLHF. The complete variable domain, with remaining parts taken from reference TRBV5-4 and TRBJ1-6, reads ETGVTQSPTHLIKTRGQQVTLRCSSQSGHNTVSWYQQALGQGPQFIFQYYREEENGRGNFPPRFSGLQFPNYSSELNVNALELDDSALYLCASSLGGQPISPLHFGNGTRLTVT.

The chain uses TRBV5-1 and TRBJ2-7, with 8 bases fitting TRBD2. The CDR3 consists of 13 residues. Germline V gene data show CDR1 as SGHRS and CDR2 as YFSETQ. V lost 4 bases, J lost 5 bases, and 5 bases stayed unmatched. CDR3 region: CASSVRGGHEQYF. CDR3 DNA: TGCGCCAGCAGCGTTCGGGGGGGCCACGAGCAGTACTTC.

J is TRBJ2-7 and V is TRBV27, with 14 bases that match TRBD2. With V trimmed by 2 bases and J by 4 bases, 1 base remained unmatched. Germline CDR1 is MNHEY and CDR2 is SMNVEV (reference sequence). The CDR3 length is 15 residues. CDR3 protein: CASSLGTSGGYEQYF. DNA of the CDR3: TGTGCCAGCAGTTTAGGGACTAGCGGGGGTTACGAGCAGTACTTC.

DNA of the CDR3: TGTGCCAGCAGCCGCCGCGGGGGTGCAGAGACCCAGTACTTC. This encodes CASSRRGGAETQYF. This rearrangement joins TRBV5-5 to TRBJ2-5; 7 bases are a match to TRBD2. The CDR3 length is 14 residues. The germline CDR1 and CDR2 sequences are SGHKS and YYEKEE (reference sequence). V shed 4 bases and J 4 bases; nucleotides not matched to a gene: 7.

The chain couples TRBV4-1 to TRBJ1-2; no clear D gene. The CDR3 runs 15 residues. Germline CDR1 reads MGHRA; CDR2 reads YSYEKL. Trimming left V 0 bases short and J 4 bases short, with 12 bases between. This CDR3 is CASSQETGTPYGYTF. Written as DNA, the CDR3 is TGCGCCAGCAGCCAAGAAACGGGAACCCCCTATGGCTACACCTTC.

The chain combines TRBV7-2 with TRBJ1-5; a weak D match, TRBD1 (5 bases). The germline V gene encodes CDR1 SGHTA and CDR2 FQGNSA. This CDR3 has 14 amino acids. With 3 bases removed from V and 2 bases from J, the gap between germline ends came to 8 bases. The CDR3 nucleotides are TGTGCCAGCAGCTTCCCGGGGGGCAATCAGCCCCAGCATTTT. This sequence encodes CASSFPGGNQPQHF.

The chain is built from TRBV4-1 and TRBJ1-4; maybe TRBD1 (5 bases). This CDR3 comprises 16 residues. Germline CDR1 MGHRA, CDR2 YSYEKL. Trimming shortened V by 5 bases and J by 4 bases, and 17 bases separated the two germline ends. CDR3 DNA sequence: TGCGCCAGCAGCTCCCCGTGGGGGAGGTATAATGAAAAACTGTTTTTT. It encodes CASSSPWGRYNEKLFF.

CDR3: CSASGHPSYEQYF. The CDR3 nucleotides are TGCAGTGCTAGTGGGCACCCTTCCTACGAGCAGTACTTC. The V gene is TRBV20-1, the J gene TRBJ2-7; D gene uncertain. The CDR3 has 13 amino acids. In germline, CDR1 is DFQATT, CDR2 SNEGSKA (reference sequence). V was trimmed by 3 bases and J by 1 base, leaving 10 bases between them.

Only one count was recorded for this clone. The chain carries TRBV18 and TRBJ2-3, with no clear D. V was cut by 2 bases and J by 5 bases, with 23 bases left in between. The germline CDR1 and CDR2 sequences are KGHSH and LQKENI. This CDR3 has 18 amino acids. CDR3: CASSPSYYVESLRDTQYF. The DNA for the CDR3 is TGTGCCAGCTCACCATCATATTACGTAGAAAGCTTAAGAGATACGCAGTATTTT.

The chain couples TRBV3-1 (or the pseudogene TRBV3-2) to TRBJ2-3, with 8 nucleotides matching TRBD2. CDR3 length: 17 residues. Germline-derived CDR1 and CDR2 are LGHDT and YNNKEL (reference sequence). The junction had 8 bases not matched to a gene; V was cut back by 3 bases and J by 0 bases. CDR3 in amino acids: CASSHVTSGPSTDTQYF. In DNA, the CDR3 is TGTGCCAGCAGCCATGTTACTAGCGGCCCTAGCACAGATACGCAGTATTTT.

The gene calls are TRBV2 and TRBJ1-6; D is uncertain. This CDR3 is 14 amino acids long. Germline V gives CDR1 SNHLY, CDR2 FYNNEI. V was clipped by 4 bases and J by 6 bases, with 10 bases between them. The CDR3 bases are TGTGCCAGCAGTGGTCAAGGGAGTAATTCACCCCTCCACTTT. This codes for CASSGQGSNSPLHF.

This clone has only a few counts. Within the sample, other DNA sequences also encode this same CDR3. The rearrangement joins TRBV24-1 to TRBJ2-3; 10 bases match TRBD1. CDR3 size: 15 residues. Unmatched junction bases numbered 6, after V lost 7 bases and J lost 3 bases. Per the germline V gene, CDR1 is KGHDR and CDR2 is SFDVKD. CDR3 loop: CATSPGQGRTDTQYF. The CDR3 nucleotides are TGTGCCACCAGCCCGGGACAGGGGCGAACAGATACGCAGTATTTT.

The V gene is TRBV2, the J gene TRBJ1-2, with TRBD1 matching 8 bases. V lost 5 bases, J lost 7 bases, and 6 bases stayed unmatched. The length of the CDR3 is 13 residues. Germline lookup yields CDR1 SNHLY and CDR2 FYNNEI. This CDR3 is CASSQDRETGYTF. The DNA for the CDR3 is TGTGCCAGCAGTCAGGACAGGGAGACTGGCTACACCTTC.

The J gene is TRBJ1-1, the V gene TRBV3-1 (or the pseudogene TRBV3-2); D call uncertain. This CDR3 region has 16 residues. Between the trimmed V and J ends, which lost 0 bases and 3 bases, there was a span of 14 bases. CDR1 and CDR2 (germline): LGHDT, YNNKEL (reference sequence). The CDR3 nucleotides are TGTGCCAGCAGCCAAGATCGGAGGGTTCAGGACACTGAAGCTTTCTTT. Its translation is CASSQDRRVQDTEAFF.

CDR3 protein: CASSEQDRAKLFF. The CDR3 nucleotides read TGTGCCAGCAGTGAACAGGACAGGGCGAAACTGTTTTTT. This chain joins TRBV6-1 and TRBJ1-4, with 8 positions matching TRBD1. The CDR3 has 13 amino acids. Losses at the gene ends were 2 bases for V and 11 bases for J; bases not matched to a gene: 4. The germline CDR1 and CDR2 sequences are MNHNS and SASEGT.

This clone was counted a single time. This chain joins TRBV20-1 and TRBJ2-5; tentatively, D is TRBD2 (5 bases). The CDR3 extends over 14 amino acids. CDR1 and CDR2 from the germline V gene are DFQATT and SNEGSKA (reference sequence). Trimming left V 3 bases short and J 5 bases short, with 16 bases between. For the CDR3, the DNA is TGCAGTGCTAGTGTTATCGAGTCGGGGGAGACCCAGTACTTC. The encoded protein is CSASVIESGETQYF.

The chain links TRBV19 to TRBJ1-1, with D possibly matching TRBD1 (6 bases). Trimming shortened V by 5 bases and J by 8 bases, and 18 bases separated the two germline ends. The CDR3 runs 14 residues. Germline loops: CDR1 LNHDA, CDR2 SQIVND (reference sequence). The DNA for the CDR3 is TGTGCCAGTAGTTATGCAGGGTGGGGGGGCGAAGCTTTCTTT. This translates into CASSYAGWGGEAFF.

The count of this clone is one. The chain carries TRBV24-1 and TRBJ2-3; 11 nucleotides align to TRBD1. Trimming at V came to 4 bases and at J to 1 base, leaving 6 bases not matched to a gene. This CDR3 comprises 17 residues. Looked up from germline, CDR1 is KGHDR and CDR2 is SFDVKD. The CDR3 region is CATSDQRTGGGTDTQYF. In nucleotides, the CDR3 is TGTGCCACCAGTGACCAAAGGACAGGGGGCGGCACAGATACGCAGTATTTT.

The V and J genes are TRBV5-8 and TRBJ2-7; no reliable D call. V was pared by 3 bases and J by 0 bases, with 10 bases between. Germline V gene sequence: CDR1 SGHTS, CDR2 YDEGEE. The CDR3 extends over 14 amino acids. CDR3: CASSYRVSSYEQYF. CDR3 nucleotides: TGTGCCAGCAGCTACCGGGTTAGCTCCTACGAGCAGTACTTC.

This chain links TRBV2 with TRBJ2-2; TRBD1 agrees at 9 bases. V trimming: 9 bases; J trimming: 5 bases; junction bases outside the gene matches: 10. Germline V lookup: CDR1 SNHLY, CDR2 FYNNEI. The CDR3 spans 15 residues. Here the CDR3 reads CASQLQGAGTGELFF. The DNA for the CDR3 is TGTGCCAGTCAGTTACAGGGGGCCGGGACCGGGGAGCTGTTTTTT. Drawing the rest from reference TRBV2 and TRBJ2-2, the complete variable domain is EPEVTQTPSHQVTQMGQEVILRCVPISNHLYFYWYRQILGQKVEFLVSFYNNEISEKSEIFDDQFSVERPDGSNFTLKIRSTKLEDSAMYFCASQLQGAGTGELFFGEGSRLTVL.

This CDR3 is CASSPPGGAYEQYF. In DNA, the CDR3 is TGTGCCAGCAGCCCACCGGGGGGGGCTTACGAGCAGTACTTC. The chain couples TRBV5-6 to TRBJ2-7, with TRBD2 matching 8 bases. This CDR3 is built from 14 residues. CDR1 is SGHDT and CDR2 is YYEEEE in the germline V gene. The J segment lost 4 bases and the V segment lost 4 bases, leaving 7 bases of the junction unmatched. Drawing the rest from reference TRBV5-6 and TRBJ2-7, the complete variable domain is DAGVTQSPTHLIKTRGQQVTLRCSPKSGHDTVSWYQQALGQGPQFIFQYYEEEERQRGNFPDRFSGHQFPNYSSELNVNALLLGDSALYLCASSPPGGAYEQYFGPGTRLTVT.

The chain links TRBV6-2 or TRBV6-3 to TRBJ1-5, with 8 bases matching TRBD1. This CDR3 has 14 amino acids. V dropped 5 bases and J dropped 8; count of bases not matched to a gene: 8. Germline values: CDR1 MNHEY, CDR2 SVGEGT. CDR3 region: CASSPGQGSKPQHF. CDR3 nucleotides: TGTGCCAGCAGTCCCGGACAGGGATCTAAGCCCCAGCATTTT.

The chain combines TRBV3-1 (or the pseudogene TRBV3-2) with TRBJ2-5, with 13 bases identical to TRBD2. The CDR3 is 18 amino acids. V gave up 1 base and J gave up 0 bases; unmatched junction bases: 5. CDR1 is LGHDT, CDR2 YNNKEL, per germline (reference sequence). The CDR3 is CASSQGLAGGRHQETQYF. The CDR3 coding sequence is TGTGCCAGCAGCCAAGGACTAGCGGGGGGCCGCCACCAAGAGACCCAGTACTTC.

This chain joins TRBV28 and TRBJ2-5, with 7 nucleotides matching TRBD1. The CDR3 loop spans 13 amino acids. The V gene's germline CDR1 is MDHEN and CDR2 SYDVKM. Trimming removed 5 bases from V and 5 bases from J; junction bases left unmatched: 5. Here the CDR3 reads CASSLTGRETQYF. Written as DNA, the CDR3 is TGTGCCAGCAGTCTGACAGGGCGCGAGACCCAGTACTTC.

This clone was recorded only once. The J gene is TRBJ2-7, the V gene TRBV6-5, with 10 bases lining up with TRBD1. Per germline, CDR1 MNHEY and CDR2 SVGAGI. The CDR3 sequence is 13 residues long. V shed 6 bases, J shed 3 bases, and the junction held 2 bases outside the gene matches. CDR3 in DNA: TGTGCCAGCAGACGGGACAGGGGCTACGAGCAGTACTTC. Protein product: CASRRDRGYEQYF.

This chain connects TRBV12-5 to TRBJ1-1; 9 bases agree with TRBD1. With 2 bases clipped from V and 4 bases from J, the junction kept 8 bases outside the gene matches. This CDR3 region has 16 residues. Germline V gene lookup returns CDR1 LGHNT and CDR2 FRNRAP. In nucleotides, the CDR3 is TGTGCTAGTGGTTTGCCCCGGGGGACAGGGTTCACTGAAGCTTTCTTT. Its translation is CASGLPRGTGFTEAFF. Looking up the rest from reference TRBV12-5 and TRBJ1-1 gives the full variable domain: DARVTQTPRHKVTEMGQEVTMRCQPILGHNTVFWYRQTMMQGLELLAYFRNRAPLDDSGMPKDRFSAEMPDATLATLKIQPSEPRDSAVYFCASGLPRGTGFTEAFFGQGTRLTVV.

J is TRBJ1-3 and V is TRBV3-1 (or the pseudogene TRBV3-2); D perhaps matches TRBD1 (5 bases). V lost 4 bases and J lost 4, with 17 bases in between. The CDR3 spans 16 residues. Germline V gives CDR1 LGHDT, CDR2 YNNKEL (reference sequence). The CDR3 DNA is TGTGCCAGCAGCCCTACACCAACAGGCTCCGGAAACACCATATATTTT. Translation: CASSPTPTGSGNTIYF.

The V gene is TRBV7-2, the J gene TRBJ2-1; 7 positions match TRBD1. From germline, CDR1 is SGHTA and CDR2 FQGNSA. The CDR3 runs to 15 residues. The trim removed 4 bases at V and 8 bases at J, leaving 11 bases unmatched. The CDR3 nucleotides are TGTGCCAGCAGCTCTAGGGTCACAGGGGTCGATGAGCAGTTCTTC. The encoded protein is CASSSRVTGVDEQFF.